This T cell receptor beta chain was identified during a study of blood T cells in healthy people across ages. Study details: About one barcoded TCR beta cDNA was captured per two T cells.

Healthy individuals of Caucasian origin from Russia, aged roughly 6 to 100, served as donors. The authors extracted at least 5.5 micrograms of total RNA per sample. V lost 5 bases, J lost 4 bases, and 17 bases lay in between. The CDR3 sequence is 15 residues long. Germline loops: CDR1 SEHNR, CDR2 FQNEAQ (reference sequence). Study observations and caveats: The CMV status of each donor remained undetermined, and this could have confounded shifts in expanded clonotypes.

A sample-barcoded 5' primer and a J-beta primer mix were used in a second PCR of about 6 to 11 cycles. One entry per CDR3 protein results from TCRdb running MiXCR on the 5' RACE reads. The data hold more than 1 million distinct CDR3 sequences, with 40% to 50% observed a single time. A word on this clonotype: Its antigen is unknown.

This rearrangement joins TRBV7-9 to TRBJ2-5; D gene unclear. The sample was blood. The clonotype originates from a woman in her sixties or seventies in good health. CDR3 sequence reads: CASSIGGVARETQYF. The CDR3 bases are TGTGCCAGCAGCATCGGTGGGGTGGCGCGAGAGACCCAGTACTTC.